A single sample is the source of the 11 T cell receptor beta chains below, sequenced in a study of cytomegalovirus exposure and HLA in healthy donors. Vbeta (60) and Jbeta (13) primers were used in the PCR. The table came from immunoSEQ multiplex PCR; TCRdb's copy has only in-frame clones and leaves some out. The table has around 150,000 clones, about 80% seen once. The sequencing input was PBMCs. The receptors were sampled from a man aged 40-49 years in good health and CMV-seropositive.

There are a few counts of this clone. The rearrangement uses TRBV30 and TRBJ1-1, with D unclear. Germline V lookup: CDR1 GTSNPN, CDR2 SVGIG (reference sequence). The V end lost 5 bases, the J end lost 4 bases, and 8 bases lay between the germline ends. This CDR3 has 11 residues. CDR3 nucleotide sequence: TGTGCCTGGGAGAGGTTCACTGAAGCTTTCTTT. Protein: CAWERFTEAFF.

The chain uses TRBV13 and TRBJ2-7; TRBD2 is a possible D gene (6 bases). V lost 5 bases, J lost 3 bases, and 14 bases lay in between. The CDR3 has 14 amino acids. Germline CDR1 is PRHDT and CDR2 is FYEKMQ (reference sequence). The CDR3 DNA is TGTGCCAGCAGCCGGCGGGACGGGTTCTACGAGCAGTACTTC. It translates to CASSRRDGFYEQYF.

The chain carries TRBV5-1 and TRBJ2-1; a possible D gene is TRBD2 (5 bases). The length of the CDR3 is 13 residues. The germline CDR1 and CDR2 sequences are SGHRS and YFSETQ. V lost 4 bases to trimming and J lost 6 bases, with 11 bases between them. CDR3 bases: TGCGCCAGCAGCGAGGGTTCTCTCAATGAGCAGTTCTTC. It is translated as CASSEGSLNEQFF. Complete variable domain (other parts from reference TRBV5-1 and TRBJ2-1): KAGVTQTPRYLIKTRGQQVTLSCSPISGHRSVSWYQQTPGQGLQFLFEYFSETQRNKGNFPGRFSGRQFSNSRSEMNVSTLELGDSALYLCASSEGSLNEQFFGPGTRLTVL.

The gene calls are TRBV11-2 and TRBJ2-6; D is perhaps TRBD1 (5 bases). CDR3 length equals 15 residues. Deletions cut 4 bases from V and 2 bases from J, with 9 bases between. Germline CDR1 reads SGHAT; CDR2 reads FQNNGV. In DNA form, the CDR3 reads TGTGCCAGCAGCTCCAGGGTAACTGGGGCCAACGTCCTGACTTTC. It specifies CASSSRVTGANVLTF.

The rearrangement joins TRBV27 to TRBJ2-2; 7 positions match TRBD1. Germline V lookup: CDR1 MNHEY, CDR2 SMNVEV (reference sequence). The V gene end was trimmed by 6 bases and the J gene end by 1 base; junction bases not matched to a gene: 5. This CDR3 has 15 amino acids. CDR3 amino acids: CASRAGTVNTGELFF. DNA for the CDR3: TGTGCCAGCAGGGCCGGGACAGTGAACACCGGGGAGCTGTTTTTT.

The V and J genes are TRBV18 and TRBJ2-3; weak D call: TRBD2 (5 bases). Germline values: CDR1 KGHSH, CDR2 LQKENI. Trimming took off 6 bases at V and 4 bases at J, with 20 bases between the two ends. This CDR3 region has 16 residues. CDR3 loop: CASSSRGSQVADTQYF. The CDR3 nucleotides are TGTGCCAGCTCCTCCCGAGGGTCCCAAGTCGCAGATACGCAGTATTTT.

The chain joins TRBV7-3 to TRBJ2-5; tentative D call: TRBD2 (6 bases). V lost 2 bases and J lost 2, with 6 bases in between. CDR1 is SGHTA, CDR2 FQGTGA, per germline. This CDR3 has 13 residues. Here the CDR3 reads CASSLGGQETQYF. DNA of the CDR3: TGTGCCAGCAGCTTAGGGGGGCAAGAGACCCAGTACTTC.

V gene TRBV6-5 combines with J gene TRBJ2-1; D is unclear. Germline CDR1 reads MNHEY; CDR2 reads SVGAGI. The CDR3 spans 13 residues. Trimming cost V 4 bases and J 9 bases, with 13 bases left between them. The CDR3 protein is CASSWAPVGEQFF. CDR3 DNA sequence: TGTGCCAGCAGTTGGGCCCCGGTGGGTGAGCAGTTCTTC.

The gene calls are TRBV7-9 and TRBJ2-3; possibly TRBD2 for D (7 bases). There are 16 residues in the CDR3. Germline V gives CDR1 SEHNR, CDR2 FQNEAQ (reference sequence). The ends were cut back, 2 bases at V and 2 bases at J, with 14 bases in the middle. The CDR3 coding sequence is TGTGCCAGCAGCTTAAGAGGGGGGGCGTACACAGATACGCAGTATTTT. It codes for CASSLRGGAYTDTQYF.

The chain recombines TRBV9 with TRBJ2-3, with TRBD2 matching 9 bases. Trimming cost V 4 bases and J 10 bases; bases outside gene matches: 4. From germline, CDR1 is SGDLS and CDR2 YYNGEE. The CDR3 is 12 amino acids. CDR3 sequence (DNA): TGTGCCAGCAGCCCCTTAGCGGGAGCGCAGTATTTT. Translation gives CASSPLAGAQYF.

The CDR3, as DNA: TGTGCCAGCAGAGAGGTCTCCTACGAGCAGTACTTC. Translating gives CASREVSYEQYF. The V call is TRBV28, the J call TRBJ2-7, with D uncertain. V was pared by 6 bases and J by 0 bases, with 6 bases between. This CDR3 has 12 amino acids. The germline V gene encodes CDR1 MDHEN and CDR2 SYDVKM.